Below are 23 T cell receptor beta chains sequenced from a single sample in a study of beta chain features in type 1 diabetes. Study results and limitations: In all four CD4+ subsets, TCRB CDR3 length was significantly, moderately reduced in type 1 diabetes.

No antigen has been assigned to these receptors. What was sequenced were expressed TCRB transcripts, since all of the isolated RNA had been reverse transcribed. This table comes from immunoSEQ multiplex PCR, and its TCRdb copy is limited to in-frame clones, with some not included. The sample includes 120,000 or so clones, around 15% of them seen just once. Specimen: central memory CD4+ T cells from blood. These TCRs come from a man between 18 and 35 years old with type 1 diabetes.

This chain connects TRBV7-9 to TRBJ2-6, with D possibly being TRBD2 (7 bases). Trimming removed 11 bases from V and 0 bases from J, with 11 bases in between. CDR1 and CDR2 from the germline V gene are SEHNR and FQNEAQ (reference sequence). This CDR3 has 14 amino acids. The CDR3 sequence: CAGGGNSGANVLTF. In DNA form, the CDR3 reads TGTGCCGGCGGGGGCAACTCTGGGGCCAACGTCCTGACTTTC.

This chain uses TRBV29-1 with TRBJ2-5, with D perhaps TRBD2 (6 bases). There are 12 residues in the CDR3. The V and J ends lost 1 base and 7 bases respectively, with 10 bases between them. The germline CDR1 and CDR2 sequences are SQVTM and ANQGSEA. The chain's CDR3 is CSVEGAGWTQYF. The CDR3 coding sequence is TGCAGCGTTGAAGGGGCGGGGTGGACCCAGTACTTC.

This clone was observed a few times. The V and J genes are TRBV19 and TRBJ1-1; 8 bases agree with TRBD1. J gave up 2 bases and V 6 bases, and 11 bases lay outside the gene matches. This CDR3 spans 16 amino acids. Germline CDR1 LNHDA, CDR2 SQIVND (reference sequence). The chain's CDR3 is CASSRGTGRRNTEAFF. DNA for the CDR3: TGTGCCAGTAGCCGCGGGACAGGCCGAAGAAACACTGAAGCTTTCTTT.

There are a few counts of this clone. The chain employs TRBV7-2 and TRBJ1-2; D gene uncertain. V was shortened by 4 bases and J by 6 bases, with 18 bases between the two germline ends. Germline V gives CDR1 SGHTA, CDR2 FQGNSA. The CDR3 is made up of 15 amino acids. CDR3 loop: CASSSDVQAADGYTF. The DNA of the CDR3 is TGTGCCAGCAGCTCGGACGTCCAAGCGGCGGATGGCTACACCTTC.

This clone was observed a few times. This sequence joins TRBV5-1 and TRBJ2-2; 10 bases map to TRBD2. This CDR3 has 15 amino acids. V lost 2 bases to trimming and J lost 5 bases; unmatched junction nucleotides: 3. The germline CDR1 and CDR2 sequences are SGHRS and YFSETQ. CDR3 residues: CASSLATSGTGELFF. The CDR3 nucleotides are TGCGCCAGCAGCTTAGCGACTAGCGGGACCGGGGAGCTGTTTTTT.

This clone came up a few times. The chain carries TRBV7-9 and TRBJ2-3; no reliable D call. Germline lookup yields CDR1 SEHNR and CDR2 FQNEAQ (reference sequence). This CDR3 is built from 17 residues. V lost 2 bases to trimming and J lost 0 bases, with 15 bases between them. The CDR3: CASSLLGGRTSTDTQYF. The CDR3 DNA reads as TGTGCCAGCAGCTTACTTGGCGGTCGAACCAGCACAGATACGCAGTATTTT.

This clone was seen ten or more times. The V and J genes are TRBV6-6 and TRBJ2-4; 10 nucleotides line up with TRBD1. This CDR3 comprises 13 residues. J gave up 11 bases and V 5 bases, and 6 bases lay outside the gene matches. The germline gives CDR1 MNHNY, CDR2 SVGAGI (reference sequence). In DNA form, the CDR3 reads TGTGCCAGCAGTGCCGGGACAGGGGCCCTTCAGTACTTC. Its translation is CASSAGTGALQYF.

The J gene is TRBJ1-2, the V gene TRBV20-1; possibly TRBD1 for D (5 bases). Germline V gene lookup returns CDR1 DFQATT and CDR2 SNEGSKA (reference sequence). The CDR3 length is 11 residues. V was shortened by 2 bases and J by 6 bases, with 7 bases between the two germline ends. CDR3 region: CSARLDNGYTF. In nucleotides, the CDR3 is TGCAGTGCTAGACTGGACAATGGCTACACCTTC.

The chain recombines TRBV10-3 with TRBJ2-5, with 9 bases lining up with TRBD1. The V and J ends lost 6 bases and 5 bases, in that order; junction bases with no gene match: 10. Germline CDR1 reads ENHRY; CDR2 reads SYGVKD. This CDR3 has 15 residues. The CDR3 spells CAIRGTGSIRETQYF. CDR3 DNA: TGTGCCATCAGGGGGACAGGGTCAATTAGGGAGACCCAGTACTTC.

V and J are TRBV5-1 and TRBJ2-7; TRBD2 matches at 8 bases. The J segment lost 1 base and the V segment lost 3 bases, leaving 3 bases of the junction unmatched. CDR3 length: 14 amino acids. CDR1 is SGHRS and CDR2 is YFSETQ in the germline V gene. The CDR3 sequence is CASSSLAGSYEQYF. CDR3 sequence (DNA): TGCGCCAGCAGCTCGTTAGCGGGGTCCTACGAGCAGTACTTC.

The CDR3 DNA reads TGTGCCACCAGCAGAGGTCCTAGCGGACCCTCCTACGAGCAGTACTTC. Protein: CATSRGPSGPSYEQYF. The rearrangement links TRBV15 to TRBJ2-7; 7 nucleotides match TRBD2. CDR1 and CDR2 (germline): LNHNV, YYDKDF (reference sequence). The CDR3 has 16 residues. The V gene end was trimmed by 1 base and the J gene end by 0 bases; junction bases not matched to a gene: 6.

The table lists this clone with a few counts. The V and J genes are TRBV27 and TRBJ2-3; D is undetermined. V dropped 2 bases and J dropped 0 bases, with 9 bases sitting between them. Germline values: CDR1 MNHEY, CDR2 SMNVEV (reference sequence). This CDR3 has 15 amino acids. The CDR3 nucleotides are TGTGCCAGCAGTTTAAAGTCAGGAAGCACAGATACGCAGTATTTT. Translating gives CASSLKSGSTDTQYF.

The CDR3 coding sequence is TGCGCCAGCCCTCGGGGGCTTTCCTACGAGCAGTACTTC. Translating gives CASPRGLSYEQYF. The rearrangement uses TRBV23-1 and TRBJ2-7, with D perhaps being TRBD1 or TRBD2 (6 bases each). TRBV23-1 is noted as an ORF with a role that remains uncertain. The CDR3 totals 13 residues. V was cut by 8 bases and J by 1 base, with 12 bases left in between.

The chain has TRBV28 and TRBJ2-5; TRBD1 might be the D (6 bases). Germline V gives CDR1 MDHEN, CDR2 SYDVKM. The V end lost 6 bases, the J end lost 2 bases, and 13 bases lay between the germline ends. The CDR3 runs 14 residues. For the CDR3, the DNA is TGTGCCAGCAGCGGGTGGACAGTACAAGAGACCCAGTACTTC. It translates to CASSGWTVQETQYF.

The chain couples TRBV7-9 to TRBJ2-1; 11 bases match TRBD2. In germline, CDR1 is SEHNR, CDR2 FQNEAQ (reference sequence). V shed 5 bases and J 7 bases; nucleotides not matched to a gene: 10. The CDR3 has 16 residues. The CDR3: CASSPPGGLAVNEQFF. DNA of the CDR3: TGTGCCAGCAGCCCCCCCGGGGGACTAGCGGTAAATGAGCAGTTCTTC.

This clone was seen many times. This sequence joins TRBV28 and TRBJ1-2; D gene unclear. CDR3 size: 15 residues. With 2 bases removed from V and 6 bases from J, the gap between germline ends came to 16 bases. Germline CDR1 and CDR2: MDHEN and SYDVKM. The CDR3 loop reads CASSLGTRALDGYTF. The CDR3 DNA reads TGTGCCAGCAGTTTAGGAACCCGCGCCCTTGATGGCTACACCTTC.

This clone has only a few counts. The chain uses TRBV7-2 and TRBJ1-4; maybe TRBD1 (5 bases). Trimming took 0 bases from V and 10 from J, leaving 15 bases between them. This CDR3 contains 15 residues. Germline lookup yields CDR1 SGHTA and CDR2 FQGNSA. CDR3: CASSLAGQVGAKLFF. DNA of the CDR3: TGTGCCAGCAGCTTAGCCGGGCAGGTTGGGGCAAAACTGTTTTTT.

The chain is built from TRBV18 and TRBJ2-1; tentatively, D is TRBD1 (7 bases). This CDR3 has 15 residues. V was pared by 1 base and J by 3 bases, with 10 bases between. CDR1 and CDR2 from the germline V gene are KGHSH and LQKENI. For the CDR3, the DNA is TGTGCCAGCTCACCACGCAGGGGGGTCTACAATGAGCAGTTCTTC. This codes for CASSPRRGVYNEQFF.

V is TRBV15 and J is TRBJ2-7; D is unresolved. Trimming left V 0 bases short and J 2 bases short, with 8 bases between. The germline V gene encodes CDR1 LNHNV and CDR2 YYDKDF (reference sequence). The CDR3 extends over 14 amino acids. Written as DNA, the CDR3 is TGTGCCACCAGCAGAGATAGGGTTACCTACGAGCAGTACTTC. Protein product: CATSRDRVTYEQYF.

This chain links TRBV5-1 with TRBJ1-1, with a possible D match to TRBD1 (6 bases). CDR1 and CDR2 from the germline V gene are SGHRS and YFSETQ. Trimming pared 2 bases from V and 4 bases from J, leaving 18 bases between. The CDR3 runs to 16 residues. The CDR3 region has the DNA TGCGCCAGCAGCTTCATAACAGGGTTTGTGCGCACTGAAGCTTTCTTT. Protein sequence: CASSFITGFVRTEAFF.

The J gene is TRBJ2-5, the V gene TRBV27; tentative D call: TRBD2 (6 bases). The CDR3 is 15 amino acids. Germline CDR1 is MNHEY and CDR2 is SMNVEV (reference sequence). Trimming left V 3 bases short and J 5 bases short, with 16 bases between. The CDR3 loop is CASSFSAGGYETQYF. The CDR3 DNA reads TGTGCCAGCAGTTTTTCCGCCGGGGGATATGAGACCCAGTACTTC.

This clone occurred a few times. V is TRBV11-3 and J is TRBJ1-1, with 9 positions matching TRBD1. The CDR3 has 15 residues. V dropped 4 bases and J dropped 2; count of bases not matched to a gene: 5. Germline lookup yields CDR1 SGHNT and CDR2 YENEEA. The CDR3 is CASSSGQGGNTEAFF. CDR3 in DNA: TGTGCCAGCAGCTCGGGACAGGGAGGAAACACTGAAGCTTTCTTT. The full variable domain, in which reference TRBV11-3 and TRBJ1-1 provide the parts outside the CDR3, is EAGVVQSPRYKIIEKKQPVAFWCNPISGHNTLYWYLQNLGQGPELLIRYENEEAVDDSQLPKDRFSAERLKGVDSTLKIQPAELGDSAVYLCASSSGQGGNTEAFFGQGTRLTVV.

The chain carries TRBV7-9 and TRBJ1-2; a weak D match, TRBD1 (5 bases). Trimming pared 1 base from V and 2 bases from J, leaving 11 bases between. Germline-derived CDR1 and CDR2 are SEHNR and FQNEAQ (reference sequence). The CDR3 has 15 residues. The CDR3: CASSLVGTENYGYTF. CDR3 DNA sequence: TGTGCCAGCAGCTTAGTTGGGACGGAGAACTATGGCTACACCTTC.